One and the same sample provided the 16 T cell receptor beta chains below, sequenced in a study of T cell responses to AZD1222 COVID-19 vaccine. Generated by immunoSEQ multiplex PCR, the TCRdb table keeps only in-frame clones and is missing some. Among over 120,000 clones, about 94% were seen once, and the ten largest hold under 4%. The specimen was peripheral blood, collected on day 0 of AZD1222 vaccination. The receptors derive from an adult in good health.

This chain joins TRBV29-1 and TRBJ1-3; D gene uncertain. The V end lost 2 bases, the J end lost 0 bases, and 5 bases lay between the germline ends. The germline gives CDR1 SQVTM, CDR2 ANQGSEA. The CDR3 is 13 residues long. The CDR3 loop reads CSVERSSGNTIYF. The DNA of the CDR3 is TGCAGCGTTGAACGGAGCTCTGGAAACACCATATATTTT. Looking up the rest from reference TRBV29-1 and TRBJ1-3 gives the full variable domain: SAVISQKPSRDICQRGTSLTIQCQVDSQVTMMFWYRQQPGQSLTLIATANQGSEATYESGFVIDKFPISRPNLTFSTLTVSNMSPEDSSIYLCSVERSSGNTIYFGEGSWLTVV.

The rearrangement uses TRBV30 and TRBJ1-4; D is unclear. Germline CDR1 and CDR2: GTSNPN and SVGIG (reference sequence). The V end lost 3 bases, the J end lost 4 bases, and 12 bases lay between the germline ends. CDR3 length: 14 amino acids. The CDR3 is CAWSPMGGNEKLFF. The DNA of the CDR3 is TGTGCCTGGAGCCCCATGGGCGGTAATGAAAAACTGTTTTTT.

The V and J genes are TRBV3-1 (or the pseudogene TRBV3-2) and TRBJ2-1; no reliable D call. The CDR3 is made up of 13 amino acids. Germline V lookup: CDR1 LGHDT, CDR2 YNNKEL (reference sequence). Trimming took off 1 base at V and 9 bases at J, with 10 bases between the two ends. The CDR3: CASSQGLVAEQFF. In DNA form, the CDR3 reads TGTGCCAGCAGCCAAGGACTGGTCGCTGAGCAGTTCTTC.

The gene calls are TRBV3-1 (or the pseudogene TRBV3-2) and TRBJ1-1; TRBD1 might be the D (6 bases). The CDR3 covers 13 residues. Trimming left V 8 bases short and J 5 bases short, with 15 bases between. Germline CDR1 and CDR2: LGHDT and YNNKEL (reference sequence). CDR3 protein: CASQPRGLTEAFF. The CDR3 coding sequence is TGTGCCAGCCAACCGCGGGGGCTTACTGAAGCTTTCTTT.

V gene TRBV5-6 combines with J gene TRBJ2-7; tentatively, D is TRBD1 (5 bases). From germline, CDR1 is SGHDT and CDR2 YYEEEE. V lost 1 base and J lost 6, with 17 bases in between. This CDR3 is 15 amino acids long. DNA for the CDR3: TGTGCCAGCAGCTTGAGCCTAGGGTGGGGCTCCGAGCAGTACTTC. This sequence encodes CASSLSLGWGSEQYF.

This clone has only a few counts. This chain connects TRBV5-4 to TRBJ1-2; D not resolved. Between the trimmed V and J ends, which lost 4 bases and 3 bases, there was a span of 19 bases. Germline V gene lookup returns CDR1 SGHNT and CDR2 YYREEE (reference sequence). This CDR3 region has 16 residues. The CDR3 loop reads CASSPPRLGPHYGYTF. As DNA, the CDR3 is TGTGCCAGCAGCCCTCCGAGGTTAGGGCCACACTATGGCTACACCTTC.

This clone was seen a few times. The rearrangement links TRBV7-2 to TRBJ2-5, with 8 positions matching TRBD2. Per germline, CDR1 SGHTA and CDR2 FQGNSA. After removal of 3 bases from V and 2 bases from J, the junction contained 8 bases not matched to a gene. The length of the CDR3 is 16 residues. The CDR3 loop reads CASSFASGGGQETQYF. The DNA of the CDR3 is TGTGCCAGCAGCTTCGCTTCGGGAGGGGGGCAAGAGACCCAGTACTTC.

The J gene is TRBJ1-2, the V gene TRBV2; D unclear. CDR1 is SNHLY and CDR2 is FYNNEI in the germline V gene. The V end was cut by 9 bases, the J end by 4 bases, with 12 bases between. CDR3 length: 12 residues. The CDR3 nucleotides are TGTGCCAGTTCCGGGCCTCTCTATGGCTACACCTTC. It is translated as CASSGPLYGYTF.

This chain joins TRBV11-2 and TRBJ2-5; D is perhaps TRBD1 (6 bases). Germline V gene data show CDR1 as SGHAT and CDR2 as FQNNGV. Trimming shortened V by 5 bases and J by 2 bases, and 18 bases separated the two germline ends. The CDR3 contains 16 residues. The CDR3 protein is CASSPGARGRQETQYF. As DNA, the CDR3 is TGTGCCAGCAGCCCCGGGGCAAGGGGGAGACAAGAGACCCAGTACTTC.

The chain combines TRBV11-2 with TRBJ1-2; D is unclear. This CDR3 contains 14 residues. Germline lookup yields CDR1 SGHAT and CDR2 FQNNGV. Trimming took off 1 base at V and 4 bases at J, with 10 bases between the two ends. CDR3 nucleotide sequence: TGTGCCAGCAGCTTAGGACCCCTTAGCTATGGCTACACCTTC. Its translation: CASSLGPLSYGYTF. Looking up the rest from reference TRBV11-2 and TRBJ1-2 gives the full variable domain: EAGVAQSPRYKIIEKRQSVAFWCNPISGHATLYWYQQILGQGPKLLIQFQNNGVVDDSQLPKDRFSAERLKGVDSTLKIQPAKLEDSAVYLCASSLGPLSYGYTFGSGTRLTVV.

The CDR3 sequence is CASSLKFNTEAFF. In DNA form, the CDR3 reads TGTGCCAGCAGTTTGAAGTTCAACACTGAAGCTTTCTTT. The gene calls are TRBV12-3 or TRBV12-4 and TRBJ1-1; no firm D call. V was pared by 3 bases and J by 2 bases, with 7 bases between. The CDR3 has 13 residues.

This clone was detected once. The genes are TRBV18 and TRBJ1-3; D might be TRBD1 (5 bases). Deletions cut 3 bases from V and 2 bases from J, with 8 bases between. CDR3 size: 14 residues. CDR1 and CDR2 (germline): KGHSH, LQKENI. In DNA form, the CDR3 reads TGTGCCAGCTCACCGGGGGTGGCTGGAAACACCATATATTTT. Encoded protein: CASSPGVAGNTIYF. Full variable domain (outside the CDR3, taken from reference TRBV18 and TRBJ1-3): NAGVMQNPRHLVRRRGQEARLRCSPMKGHSHVYWYRQLPEEGLKFMVYLQKENIIDESGMPKERFSAEFPKEGPSILRIQQVVRGDSAAYFCASSPGVAGNTIYFGEGSWLTVV.

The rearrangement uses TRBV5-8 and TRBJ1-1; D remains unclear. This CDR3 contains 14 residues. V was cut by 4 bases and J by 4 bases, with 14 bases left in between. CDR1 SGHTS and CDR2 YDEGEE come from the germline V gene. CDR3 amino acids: CASSQPGLSTEAFF. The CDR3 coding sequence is TGTGCCAGCAGCCAACCCGGCCTGAGCACTGAAGCTTTCTTT.

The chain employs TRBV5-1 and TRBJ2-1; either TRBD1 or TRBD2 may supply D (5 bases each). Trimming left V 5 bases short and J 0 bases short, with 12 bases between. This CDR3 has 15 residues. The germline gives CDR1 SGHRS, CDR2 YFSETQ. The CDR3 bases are TGCGCCAGCAGGGGGACGGCGGGCTCCTACAATGAGCAGTTCTTC. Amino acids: CASRGTAGSYNEQFF.

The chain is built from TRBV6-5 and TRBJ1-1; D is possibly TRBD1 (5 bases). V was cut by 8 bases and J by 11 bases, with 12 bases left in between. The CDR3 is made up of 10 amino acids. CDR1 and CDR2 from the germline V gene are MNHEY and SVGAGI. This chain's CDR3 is CASGAPRAFF. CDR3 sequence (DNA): TGTGCCAGCGGGGCCCCCCGGGCTTTCTTT.

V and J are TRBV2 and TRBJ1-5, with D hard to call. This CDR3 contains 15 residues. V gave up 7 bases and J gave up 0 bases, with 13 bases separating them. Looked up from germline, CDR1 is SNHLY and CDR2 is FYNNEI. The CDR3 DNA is TGTGCCAGCAACTCCGGACGGTATAGCAATCAGCCCCAGCATTTT. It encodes CASNSGRYSNQPQHF.